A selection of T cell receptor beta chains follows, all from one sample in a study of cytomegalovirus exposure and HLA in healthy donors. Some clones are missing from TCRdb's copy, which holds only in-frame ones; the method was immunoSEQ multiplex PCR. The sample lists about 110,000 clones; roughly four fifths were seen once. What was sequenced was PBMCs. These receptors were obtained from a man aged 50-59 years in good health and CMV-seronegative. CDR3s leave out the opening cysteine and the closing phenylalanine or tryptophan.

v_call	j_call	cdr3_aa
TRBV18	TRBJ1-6	ASSLEQTGGSPLH
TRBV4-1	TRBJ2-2	ASSQGAIDTGELF
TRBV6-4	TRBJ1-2	ASRDPLGYT
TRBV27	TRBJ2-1	ASSIRGTDYNEQF
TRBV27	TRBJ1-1	ASAQGQGEGVTEAF
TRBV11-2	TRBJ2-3	ASTKGPGRGGGDTQY
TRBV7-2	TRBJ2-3	ASSLAGTSGGMDTQY
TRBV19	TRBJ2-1	ASSLGGDNEQF
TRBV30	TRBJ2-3	AWYSGGASD
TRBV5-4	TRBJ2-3	ASSLTSGGTDTQY
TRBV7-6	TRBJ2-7	ASSLVASGDEQY
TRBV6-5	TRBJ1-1	ASSYSRGGTEAF
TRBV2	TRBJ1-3	ASTMGVEDTIY
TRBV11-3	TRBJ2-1	ASSSFDSSYNEQF
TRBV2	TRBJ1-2	ASSGGTGSTSGGYT
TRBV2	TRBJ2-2	ASSELGGGTTGELF
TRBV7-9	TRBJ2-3	ASTPPSSTDTQY
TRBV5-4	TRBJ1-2	ASSSATDYGYT
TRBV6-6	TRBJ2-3	ASRHTSVSTDTQY
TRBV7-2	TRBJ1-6	ASSSGQYNSPLH
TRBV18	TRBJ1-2	ASSKDRGPFNYGYT
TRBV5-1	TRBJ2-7	ASSLGRTSYEQY
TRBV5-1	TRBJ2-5	ASSSGDQETQY
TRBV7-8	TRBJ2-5	ASTAFGGVKEETQY
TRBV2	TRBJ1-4	ASSEVGAGSGNEKLF
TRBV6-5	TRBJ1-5	ASSTTGTSNQPQH
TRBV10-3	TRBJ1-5	AISERFQDNQPQH